This entry lists 14 T cell receptor beta chains sequenced from one sample in a study of radiotherapy plus CTLA-4 blockade in lung cancer. The method was immunoSEQ multiplex PCR; TCRdb's version includes in-frame clones alone and lacks a portion of them. This table has some 66,000 clones, about four fifths appearing once. The specimen was peripheral blood, collected from a patient treated with radiotherapy plus ipilimumab. Receptors were obtained from a human donor with non-small cell lung cancer who had a partial response to radiotherapy plus ipilimumab.

This rearrangement joins TRBV7-3 to TRBJ2-7, with 11 nucleotides matching TRBD2. V trimming: 4 bases; J trimming: 2 bases; junction bases outside the gene matches: 7. This CDR3 has 16 amino acids. The germline gives CDR1 SGHTA, CDR2 FQGTGA. CDR3 sequence: CASSYTTSGTPYEQYF. CDR3 DNA sequence: TGTGCCAGCAGCTATACGACTAGCGGGACCCCCTACGAGCAGTACTTC.

The chain has TRBV18 and TRBJ2-7; TRBD1 agrees at 9 bases. V lost 3 bases, J lost 6 bases, and 9 bases stayed unmatched. Germline values: CDR1 KGHSH, CDR2 LQKENI. The CDR3 runs to 15 residues. The CDR3 spells CASSPLAGQGTEQYF. The CDR3 DNA reads as TGTGCCAGCTCACCTTTGGCGGGACAGGGCACCGAGCAGTACTTC.

The chain combines TRBV7-9 with TRBJ2-1; 8 bases agree with TRBD1. With 7 bases clipped from V and 2 bases from J, the junction kept 10 bases outside the gene matches. The CDR3 spans 16 residues. Per the germline V gene, CDR1 is SEHNR and CDR2 is FQNEAQ (reference sequence). The CDR3 is CASIEAGGAPYNEQFF. CDR3 DNA sequence: TGTGCCAGCATCGAAGCAGGGGGCGCCCCCTACAATGAGCAGTTCTTC.

The rearrangement joins TRBV5-6 to TRBJ2-5, with 8 bases that match TRBD1. This CDR3 has 16 amino acids. The germline V gene has CDR1 SGHDT and CDR2 YYEEEE. V shed 2 bases and J 2 bases; nucleotides not matched to a gene: 8. The chain's CDR3 is CASSFGQGRFQETQYF. The CDR3 DNA reads as TGTGCCAGCAGCTTTGGACAGGGAAGATTTCAAGAGACCCAGTACTTC.

The V gene is TRBV18, the J gene TRBJ2-1; TRBD2 is a possible D gene (5 bases). CDR3 size: 15 residues. V dropped 5 bases and J dropped 8 bases, with 19 bases sitting between them. CDR1 KGHSH and CDR2 LQKENI come from the germline V gene. This CDR3 reads CASSTTADGVDEQFF. DNA of the CDR3: TGTGCCAGCTCAACCACGGCTGACGGGGTGGATGAGCAGTTCTTC.

This clone was counted a few times. The chain links TRBV11-2 to TRBJ1-5, with D possibly being TRBD1 (5 bases). Germline V CDR1 and CDR2: SGHAT, FQNNGV. The ends were cut back, 1 base at V and 0 bases at J, with 7 bases in the middle. This CDR3 spans 15 amino acids. DNA for the CDR3: TGTGCCAGCAGCTTAGGGGGCTTTAGCAATCAGCCCCAGCATTTT. Amino acid sequence: CASSLGGFSNQPQHF.

This rearrangement joins TRBV19 to TRBJ1-5, with D perhaps TRBD1 (6 bases). The germline CDR1 and CDR2 sequences are LNHDA and SQIVND (reference sequence). Trimming pared 6 bases from V and 7 bases from J, leaving 13 bases between. This CDR3 comprises 13 residues. The CDR3 here is CASSLQGRQPQHF. CDR3 bases: TGTGCCAGTAGCTTACAGGGAAGGCAGCCCCAGCATTTT.

V gene TRBV4-2 combines with J gene TRBJ1-3; D may be TRBD1 (6 bases). The CDR3 covers 15 residues. Between the trimmed V and J ends, which lost 0 bases and 2 bases, there was a span of 8 bases. The germline V gene has CDR1 LGHNA and CDR2 YNFKEQ. CDR3 bases: TGTGCCAGCAGCCAAGATTGGGGGCCTGGAAACACCATATATTTT. This codes for CASSQDWGPGNTIYF.

V gene TRBV19 combines with J gene TRBJ2-2, with a weak D call TRBD2 (6 bases). CDR1 is LNHDA, CDR2 SQIVND, per germline (reference sequence). The CDR3 totals 13 residues. Trimming stripped 3 bases from V and 7 bases from J, with 9 bases between. The CDR3 bases are TGTGCCAGTAGTATTCGGGGGTTCGGGGAGCTGTTTTTT. This translates into CASSIRGFGELFF.

The V and J genes are TRBV7-7 and TRBJ2-1; maybe TRBD1 (5 bases). Germline CDR1 is SSHAT and CDR2 is FNYEAQ (reference sequence). There are 14 residues in the CDR3. V was shortened by 0 bases and J by 2 bases, with 5 bases between the two germline ends. For the CDR3, the DNA is TGTGCCAGCAGCTTAGCGGGGCCCTACAATGAGCAGTTCTTC. Translating gives CASSLAGPYNEQFF.

The chain recombines TRBV5-1 with TRBJ2-2, with 9 bases identical to TRBD1. The CDR3 covers 15 residues. Trimming removed 0 bases from V and 5 bases from J; junction bases left unmatched: 2. The V gene's germline CDR1 is SGHRS and CDR2 YFSETQ. CDR3 sequence: CASSLGTGVTGELFF. Here the CDR3 DNA reads TGCGCCAGCAGCTTGGGGACAGGGGTAACCGGGGAGCTGTTTTTT.

In this sample, this clone turned up a few times. The chain joins TRBV2 to TRBJ2-3, with 10 bases aligning to TRBD1. CDR1 and CDR2 from the germline V gene are SNHLY and FYNNEI. The CDR3 contains 15 residues. The junction had 4 bases not matched to a gene; V was cut back by 3 bases and J by 4 bases. Written as DNA, the CDR3 is TGTGCCAGCAGTGACGACAGGGGGCGTCCAGATACGCAGTATTTT. Its protein is CASSDDRGRPDTQYF.

The J gene is TRBJ2-3, the V gene TRBV10-2; D might be TRBD1 (6 bases). The CDR3 loop spans 14 amino acids. V was trimmed by 8 bases and J by 3 bases, leaving 15 bases between them. From germline, CDR1 is WSHSY and CDR2 SAAADI. The CDR3 DNA follows: TGCGCCAGCCAAACAGGGAAGATAACAGATACGCAGTATTTT. This sequence encodes CASQTGKITDTQYF.

The chain combines TRBV5-1 with TRBJ2-5, with D possibly being TRBD2 (5 bases). The CDR3 is 13 residues long. Germline V gives CDR1 SGHRS, CDR2 YFSETQ. Trimming stripped 7 bases from V and 4 bases from J, with 14 bases between. The CDR3 nucleotides are TGCGCCAGCCGGGAACCTGGAAGAGAGACCCAGTACTTC. Encoded protein: CASREPGRETQYF.